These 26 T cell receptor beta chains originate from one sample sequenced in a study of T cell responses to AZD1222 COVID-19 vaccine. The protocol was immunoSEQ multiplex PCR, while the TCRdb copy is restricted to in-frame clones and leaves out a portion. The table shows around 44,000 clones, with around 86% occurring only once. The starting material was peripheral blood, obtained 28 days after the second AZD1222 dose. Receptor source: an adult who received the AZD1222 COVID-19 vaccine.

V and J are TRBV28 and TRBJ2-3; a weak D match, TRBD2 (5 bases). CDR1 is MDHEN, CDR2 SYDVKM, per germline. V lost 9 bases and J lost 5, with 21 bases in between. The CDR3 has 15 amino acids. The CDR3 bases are TGTGCCAGTCTTCTAGCCGGGCCTCCCAGAGATACGCAGTATTTT. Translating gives CASLLAGPPRDTQYF. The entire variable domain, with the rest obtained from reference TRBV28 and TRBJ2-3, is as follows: DVKVTQSSRYLVKRTGEKVFLECVQDMDHENMFWYRQDPGLGLRLIYFSYDVKMKEKGDIPEGYSVSREKKERFSLILESASTNQTSMYLCASLLAGPPRDTQYFGPGTRLTVL.

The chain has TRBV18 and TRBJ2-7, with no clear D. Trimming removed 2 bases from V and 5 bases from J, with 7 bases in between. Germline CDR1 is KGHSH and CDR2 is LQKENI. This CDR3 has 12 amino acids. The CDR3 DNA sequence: TGTGCCAGCTCACCAATGGCTAACGAGCAGTACTTC. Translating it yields CASSPMANEQYF.

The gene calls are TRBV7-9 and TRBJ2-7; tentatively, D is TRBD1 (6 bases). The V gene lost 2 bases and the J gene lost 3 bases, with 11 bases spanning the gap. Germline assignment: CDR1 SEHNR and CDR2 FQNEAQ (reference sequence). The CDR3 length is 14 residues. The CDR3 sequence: CASSLRQGSYEQYF. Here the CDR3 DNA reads TGTGCCAGCAGCTTAAGGCAGGGGAGCTACGAGCAGTACTTC.

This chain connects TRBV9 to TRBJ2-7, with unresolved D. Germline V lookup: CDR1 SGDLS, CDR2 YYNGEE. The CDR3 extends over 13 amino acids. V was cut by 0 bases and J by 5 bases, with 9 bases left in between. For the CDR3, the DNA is TGTGCCAGCAGCGTAGATGTGGGGAACGAGCAGTACTTC. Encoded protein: CASSVDVGNEQYF.

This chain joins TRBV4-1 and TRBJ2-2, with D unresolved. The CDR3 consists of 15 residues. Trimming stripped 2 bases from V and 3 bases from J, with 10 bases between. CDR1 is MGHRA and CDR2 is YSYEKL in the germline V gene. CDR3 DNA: TGCGCCAGCAGCCAAACAACCCGGGACACCGGGGAGCTGTTTTTT. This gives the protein CASSQTTRDTGELFF.

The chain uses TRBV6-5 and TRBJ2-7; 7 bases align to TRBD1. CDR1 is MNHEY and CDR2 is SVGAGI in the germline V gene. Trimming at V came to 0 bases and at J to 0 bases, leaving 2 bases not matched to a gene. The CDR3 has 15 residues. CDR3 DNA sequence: TGTGCCAGCAGTTACTCAGGGACAGCCTCCTACGAGCAGTACTTC. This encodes CASSYSGTASYEQYF.

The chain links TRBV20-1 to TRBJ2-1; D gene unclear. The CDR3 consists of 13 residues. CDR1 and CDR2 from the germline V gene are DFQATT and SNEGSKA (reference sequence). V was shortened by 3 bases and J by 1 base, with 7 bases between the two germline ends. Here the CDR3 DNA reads TGCAGTGCTAGTGCGATTTCCTACAATGAGCAGTTCTTC. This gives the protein CSASAISYNEQFF.

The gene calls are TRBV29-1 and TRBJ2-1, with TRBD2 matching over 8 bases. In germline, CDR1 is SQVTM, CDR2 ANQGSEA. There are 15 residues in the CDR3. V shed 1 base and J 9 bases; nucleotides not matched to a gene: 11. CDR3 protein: CSVEAGLAQMSEQFF. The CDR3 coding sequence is TGCAGCGTTGAAGCTGGACTAGCCCAGATGAGTGAGCAGTTCTTC.

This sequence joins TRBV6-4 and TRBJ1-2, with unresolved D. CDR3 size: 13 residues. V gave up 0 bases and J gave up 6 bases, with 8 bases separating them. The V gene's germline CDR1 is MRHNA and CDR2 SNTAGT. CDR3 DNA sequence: TGTGCCAGCAGTGACTCTGGGTCGAATGGCTACACCTTC. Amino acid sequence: CASSDSGSNGYTF.

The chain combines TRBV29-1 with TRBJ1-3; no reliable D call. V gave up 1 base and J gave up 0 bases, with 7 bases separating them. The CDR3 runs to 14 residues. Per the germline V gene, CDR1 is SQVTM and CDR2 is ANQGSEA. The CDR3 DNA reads TGCAGCGTTGAAGTGAGTGGCTCTGGAAACACCATATATTTT. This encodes CSVEVSGSGNTIYF.

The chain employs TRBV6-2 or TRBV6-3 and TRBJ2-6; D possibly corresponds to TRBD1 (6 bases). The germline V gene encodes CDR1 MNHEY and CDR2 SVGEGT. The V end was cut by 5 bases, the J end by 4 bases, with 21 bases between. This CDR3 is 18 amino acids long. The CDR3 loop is CASSHTGKALDGANVLTF. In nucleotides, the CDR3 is TGTGCCAGCAGTCACACAGGGAAGGCCTTAGACGGGGCCAACGTCCTGACTTTC.

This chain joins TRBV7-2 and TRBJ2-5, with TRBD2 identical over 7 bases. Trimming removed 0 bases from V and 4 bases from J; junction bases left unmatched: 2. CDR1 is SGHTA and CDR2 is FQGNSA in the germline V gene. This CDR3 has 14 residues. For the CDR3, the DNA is TGTGCCAGCAGCTTAGCGGGAGGGCGAGAGACCCAGTACTTC. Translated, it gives CASSLAGGRETQYF.

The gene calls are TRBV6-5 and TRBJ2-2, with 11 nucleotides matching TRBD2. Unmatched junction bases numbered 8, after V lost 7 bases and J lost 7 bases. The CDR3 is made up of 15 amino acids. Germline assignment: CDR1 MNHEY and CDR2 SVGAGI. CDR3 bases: TGTGCCAGCATCCTAGCGGGAGGTGGTAGCGGGGAGCTGTTTTTT. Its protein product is CASILAGGGSGELFF.

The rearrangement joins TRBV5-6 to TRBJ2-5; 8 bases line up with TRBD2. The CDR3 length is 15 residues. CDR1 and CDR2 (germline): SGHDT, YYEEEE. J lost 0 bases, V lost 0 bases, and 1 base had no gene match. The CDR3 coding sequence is TGTGCCAGCAGCTTGGCGGGAGGGTACCAAGAGACCCAGTACTTC. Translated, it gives CASSLAGGYQETQYF.

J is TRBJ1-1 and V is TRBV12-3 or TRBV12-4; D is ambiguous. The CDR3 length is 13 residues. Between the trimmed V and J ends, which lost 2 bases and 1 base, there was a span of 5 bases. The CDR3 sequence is CASSLNGNTEAFF. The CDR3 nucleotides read TGTGCCAGCAGTTTAAACGGGAACACTGAAGCTTTCTTT.

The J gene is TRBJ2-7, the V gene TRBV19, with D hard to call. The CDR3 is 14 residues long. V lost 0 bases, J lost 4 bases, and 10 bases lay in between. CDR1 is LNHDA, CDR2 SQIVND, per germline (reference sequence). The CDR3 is CASSIDGLGYEQYF. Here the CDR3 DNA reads TGTGCCAGTAGTATAGACGGCCTCGGATACGAGCAGTACTTC.

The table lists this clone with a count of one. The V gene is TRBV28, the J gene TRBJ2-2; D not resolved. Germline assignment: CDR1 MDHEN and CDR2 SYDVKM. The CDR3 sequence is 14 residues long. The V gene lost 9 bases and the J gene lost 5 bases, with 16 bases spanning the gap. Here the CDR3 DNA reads TGTGCCAGTAGCTCGGCGAGTGTGACCGGGGAGCTGTTTTTT. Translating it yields CASSSASVTGELFF.

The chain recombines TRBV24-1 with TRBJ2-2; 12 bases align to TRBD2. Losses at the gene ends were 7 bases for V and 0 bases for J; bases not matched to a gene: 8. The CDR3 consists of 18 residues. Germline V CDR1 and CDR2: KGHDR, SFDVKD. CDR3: CATSDTSGGLTNTGELFF. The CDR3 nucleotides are TGTGCCACCAGCGATACTAGCGGGGGGCTCACGAACACCGGGGAGCTGTTTTTT.

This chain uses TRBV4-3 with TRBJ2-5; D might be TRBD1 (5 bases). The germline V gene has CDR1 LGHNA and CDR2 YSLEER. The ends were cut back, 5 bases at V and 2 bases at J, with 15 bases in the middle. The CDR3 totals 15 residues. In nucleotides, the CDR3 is TGCGCCAGCAGCTGGGGCGTGGCAGGACAAGAGACCCAGTACTTC. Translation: CASSWGVAGQETQYF.

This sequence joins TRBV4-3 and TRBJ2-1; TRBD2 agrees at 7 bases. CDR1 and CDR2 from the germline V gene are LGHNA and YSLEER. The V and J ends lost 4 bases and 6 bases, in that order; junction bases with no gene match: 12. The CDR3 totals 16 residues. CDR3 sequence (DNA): TGCGCCAGCAGCCCATCCCACGGGAGGACATTCAATGAGCAGTTCTTC. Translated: CASSPSHGRTFNEQFF.

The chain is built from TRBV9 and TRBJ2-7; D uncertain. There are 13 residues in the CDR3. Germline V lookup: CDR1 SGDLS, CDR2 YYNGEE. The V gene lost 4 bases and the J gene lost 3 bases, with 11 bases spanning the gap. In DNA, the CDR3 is TGTGCCAGCAGCCCACACGGCCGCTACGAGCAGTACTTC. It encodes CASSPHGRYEQYF.

DNA of the CDR3: TGTGCCAGCAGACGGATCGAACAGGGCTTATACGAGCAGTACTTC. This gives the protein CASRRIEQGLYEQYF. The gene calls are TRBV6-5 and TRBJ2-7; D may be TRBD1 (6 bases). V was pared by 6 bases and J by 4 bases, with 19 bases between. This CDR3 is built from 15 residues. The germline gives CDR1 MNHEY, CDR2 SVGAGI.

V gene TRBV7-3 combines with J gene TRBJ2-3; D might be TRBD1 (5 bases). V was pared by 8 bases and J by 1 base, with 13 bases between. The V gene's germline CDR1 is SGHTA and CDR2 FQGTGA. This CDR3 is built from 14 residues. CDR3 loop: CASGPGLGTDTQYF. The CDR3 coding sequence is TGTGCCAGCGGCCCAGGGTTGGGCACAGATACGCAGTATTTT.

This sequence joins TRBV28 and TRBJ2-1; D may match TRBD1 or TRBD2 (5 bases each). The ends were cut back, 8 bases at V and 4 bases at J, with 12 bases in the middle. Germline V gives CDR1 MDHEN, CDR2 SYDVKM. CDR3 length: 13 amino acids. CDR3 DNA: TGTGCCAGCGGGGGAAGCCTTTACAATGAGCAGTTCTTC. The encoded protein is CASGGSLYNEQFF.

The CDR3 sequence: CASSPRQGPTDSPLHF. CDR3 DNA: TGTGCCAGCAGCCCGAGACAGGGCCCTACTGATTCACCCCTCCACTTT. The chain recombines TRBV7-6 with TRBJ1-6; 7 nucleotides match TRBD1. V shed 5 bases, J shed 8 bases, and the junction held 12 bases outside the gene matches. CDR1 and CDR2 from the germline V gene are SGHVS and FNYEAQ. The CDR3 length is 16 residues.

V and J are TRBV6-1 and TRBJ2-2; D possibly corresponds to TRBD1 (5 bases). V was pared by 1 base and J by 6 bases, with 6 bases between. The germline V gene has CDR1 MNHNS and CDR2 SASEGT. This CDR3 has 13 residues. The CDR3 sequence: CASSEVGAGELFF. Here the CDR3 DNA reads TGTGCCAGCAGTGAAGTAGGGGCCGGGGAGCTGTTTTTT.